This paragraph covers one T cell receptor (beta chain) sequence. What it recognizes is unknown. The sample originates from a study of shared clonotypes between healthy human individuals. Method: immunoSEQ multiplex PCR; TCRdb's copy keeps in-frame clones and lacks some. The repertoire holds about 2 million clones, with about 95% as singletons. Looked up from germline, CDR1 is SGHAT and CDR2 is FQNNGV. CDR3 length equals 17 residues. V shed 1 base, J shed 5 bases, and the junction held 12 bases outside the gene matches. Regarding the study as a whole: Tissue TCR repertoires likely differ from these blood-only repertoires.

CD8 cells regarded as naive lacked CD45RO, were positively chosen for CCR7, and omitted terminally differentiated effector memory CD45RA+ cells. Healthy HIV-negative adults with no recent acute infections or vaccinations were recruited as donors. Caucasian adults living in Nashville, Tennessee, provided all samples. The genes are TRBV11-2 and TRBJ2-5; TRBD1 matches 8 bases. Sequenced: naive CD8+ T cells sorted from blood. The TCR comes from a man aged 18 to 30 in good health. CDR3 DNA: TGTGCCAGCAGCTTAGGCTCCGGGACAGGTCTCGGGGAGACCCAGTACTTC. This gives the protein CASSLGSGTGLGETQYF. Filled out from reference TRBV11-2 and TRBJ2-5, the complete variable domain reads EAGVAQSPRYKIIEKRQSVAFWCNPISGHATLYWYQQILGQGPKLLIQFQNNGVVDDSQLPKDRFSAERLKGVDSTLKIQPAKLEDSAVYLCASSLGSGTGLGETQYFGPGTRLLVL.